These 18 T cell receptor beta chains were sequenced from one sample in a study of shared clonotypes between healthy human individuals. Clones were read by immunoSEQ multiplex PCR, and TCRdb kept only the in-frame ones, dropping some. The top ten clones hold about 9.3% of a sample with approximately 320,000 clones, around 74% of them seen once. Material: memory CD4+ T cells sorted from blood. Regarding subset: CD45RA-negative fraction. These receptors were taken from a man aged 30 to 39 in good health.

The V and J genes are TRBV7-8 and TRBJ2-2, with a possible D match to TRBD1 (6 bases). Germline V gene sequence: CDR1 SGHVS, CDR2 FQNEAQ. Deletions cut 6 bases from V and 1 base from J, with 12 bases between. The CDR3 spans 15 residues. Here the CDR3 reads CASSNPGQNTGELFF. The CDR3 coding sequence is TGTGCCAGCAGTAACCCGGGACAGAACACCGGGGAGCTGTTTTTT.

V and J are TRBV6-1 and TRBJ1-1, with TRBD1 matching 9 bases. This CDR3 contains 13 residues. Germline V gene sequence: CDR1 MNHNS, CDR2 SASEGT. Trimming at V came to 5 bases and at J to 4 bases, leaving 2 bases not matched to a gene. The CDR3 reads CASSTGGPTEAFF. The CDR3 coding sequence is TGTGCCAGCAGTACAGGGGGCCCCACTGAAGCTTTCTTT.

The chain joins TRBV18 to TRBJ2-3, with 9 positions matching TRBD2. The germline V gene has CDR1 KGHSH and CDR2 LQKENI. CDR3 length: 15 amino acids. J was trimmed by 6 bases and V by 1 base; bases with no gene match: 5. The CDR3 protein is CASSPLAGEGDTQYF. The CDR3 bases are TGTGCCAGCTCACCACTAGCGGGAGAAGGGGATACGCAGTATTTT.

The CDR3, as DNA: TGTGCCAGCAGCCTACTAGCGGGACCCACAGATACGCAGTATTTT. This sequence encodes CASSLLAGPTDTQYF. This sequence joins TRBV6-6 and TRBJ2-3; 10 bases align to TRBD2. The V segment lost 6 bases and the J segment 2 bases; nucleotides outside the gene matches: 5. Germline V gene lookup returns CDR1 MNHNY and CDR2 SVGAGI (reference sequence). The CDR3 is 15 residues long.

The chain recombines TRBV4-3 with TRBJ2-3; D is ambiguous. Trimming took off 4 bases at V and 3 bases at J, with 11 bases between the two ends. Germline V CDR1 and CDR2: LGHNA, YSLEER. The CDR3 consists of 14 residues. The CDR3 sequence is CASSPRGQTDTQYF. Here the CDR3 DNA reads TGCGCCAGCAGCCCTAGAGGTCAAACAGATACGCAGTATTTT.

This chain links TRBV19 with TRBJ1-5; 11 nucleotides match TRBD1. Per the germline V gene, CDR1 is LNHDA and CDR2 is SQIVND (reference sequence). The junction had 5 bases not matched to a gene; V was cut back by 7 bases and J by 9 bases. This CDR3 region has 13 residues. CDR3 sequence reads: CASTDRGRRPQHF. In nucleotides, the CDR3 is TGTGCCAGTACGGACAGGGGGCGCCGGCCCCAGCATTTT.

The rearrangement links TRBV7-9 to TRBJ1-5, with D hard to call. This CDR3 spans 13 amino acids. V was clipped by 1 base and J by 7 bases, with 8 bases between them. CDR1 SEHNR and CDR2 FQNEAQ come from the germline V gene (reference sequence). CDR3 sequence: CASSLESGQPQHF. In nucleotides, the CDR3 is TGTGCCAGCAGCTTAGAGTCCGGACAGCCCCAGCATTTT.

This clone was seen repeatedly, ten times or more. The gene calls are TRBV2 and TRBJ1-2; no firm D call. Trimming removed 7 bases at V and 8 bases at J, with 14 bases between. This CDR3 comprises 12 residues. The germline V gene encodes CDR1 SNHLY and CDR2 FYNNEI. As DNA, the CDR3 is TGTGCCAGCACGGTAGGAGGGCTGGGCTACACCTTC. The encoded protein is CASTVGGLGYTF. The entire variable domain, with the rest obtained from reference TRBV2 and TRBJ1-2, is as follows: EPEVTQTPSHQVTQMGQEVILRCVPISNHLYFYWYRQILGQKVEFLVSFYNNEISEKSEIFDDQFSVERPDGSNFTLKIRSTKLEDSAMYFCASTVGGLGYTFGSGTRLTVV.

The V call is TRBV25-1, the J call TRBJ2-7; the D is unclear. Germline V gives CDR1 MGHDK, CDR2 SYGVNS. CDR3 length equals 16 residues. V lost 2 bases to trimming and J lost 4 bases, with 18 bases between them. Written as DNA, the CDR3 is TGTGCCAGCAGTGAACATCACCCAACATTGACTTACGAGCAGTACTTC. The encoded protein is CASSEHHPTLTYEQYF.

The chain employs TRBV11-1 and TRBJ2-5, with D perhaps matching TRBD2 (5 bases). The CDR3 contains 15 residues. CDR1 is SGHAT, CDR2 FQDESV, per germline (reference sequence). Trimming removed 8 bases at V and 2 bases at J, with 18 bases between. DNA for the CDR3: TGTGCCAGCTCTCTCGCCGAGGGCGGACAAGAGACCCAGTACTTC. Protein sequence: CASSLAEGGQETQYF.

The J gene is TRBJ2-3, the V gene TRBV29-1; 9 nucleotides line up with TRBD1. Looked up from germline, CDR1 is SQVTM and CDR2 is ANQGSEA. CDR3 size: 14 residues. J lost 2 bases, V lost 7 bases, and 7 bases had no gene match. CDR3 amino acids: CSAQGAAHTDTQYF. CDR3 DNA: TGCAGCGCACAGGGGGCAGCACACACAGATACGCAGTATTTT.

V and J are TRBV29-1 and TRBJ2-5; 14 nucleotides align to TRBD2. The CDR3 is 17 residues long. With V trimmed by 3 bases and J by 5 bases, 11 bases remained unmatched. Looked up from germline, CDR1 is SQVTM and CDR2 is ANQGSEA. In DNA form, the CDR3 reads TGCAGCGTTGATAGGTGGACCGGGACTAGCGGGAGTGAGACCCAGTACTTC. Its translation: CSVDRWTGTSGSETQYF.

CDR3 nucleotides: TGTGCCAGCAGAAGGACTAGCGGGATGACCGGGGAGCTGTTTTTT. As protein: CASRRTSGMTGELFF. The V gene is TRBV5-8, the J gene TRBJ2-2; TRBD2 agrees at 12 bases. CDR3 length: 15 residues. In germline, CDR1 is SGHTS, CDR2 YDEGEE. V was clipped by 5 bases and J by 5 bases; unmatched bases: 4.

The CDR3 bases are TGTGCCATCAGTGAGAGCGGGGGCGGCACTGAAGCTTTCTTT. The encoded protein is CAISESGGGTEAFF. The chain combines TRBV10-3 with TRBJ1-1; possibly TRBD1 for D (6 bases). The CDR3 has 14 residues. Germline V gene lookup returns CDR1 ENHRY and CDR2 SYGVKD. Trimming removed 2 bases from V and 4 bases from J, with 11 bases in between.

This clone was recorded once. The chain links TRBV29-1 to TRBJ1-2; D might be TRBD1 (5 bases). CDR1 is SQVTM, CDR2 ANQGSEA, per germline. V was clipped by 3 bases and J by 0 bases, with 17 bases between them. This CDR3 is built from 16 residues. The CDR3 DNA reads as TGCAGCGTTGAGGGCTCCCAGGGCGTAGCTAACTATGGCTACACCTTC. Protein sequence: CSVEGSQGVANYGYTF. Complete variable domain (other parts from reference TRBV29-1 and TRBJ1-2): SAVISQKPSRDICQRGTSLTIQCQVDSQVTMMFWYRQQPGQSLTLIATANQGSEATYESGFVIDKFPISRPNLTFSTLTVSNMSPEDSSIYLCSVEGSQGVANYGYTFGSGTRLTVV.

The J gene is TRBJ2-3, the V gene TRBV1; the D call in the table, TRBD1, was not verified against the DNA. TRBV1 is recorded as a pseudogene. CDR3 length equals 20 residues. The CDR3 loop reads CTSSHLPDPLKDRPEDTQYF. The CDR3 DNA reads TGCACCAGCAGCCACCTTCCCGACCCGCTTAAAGACAGGCCAGAAGATACGCAGTATTTT.

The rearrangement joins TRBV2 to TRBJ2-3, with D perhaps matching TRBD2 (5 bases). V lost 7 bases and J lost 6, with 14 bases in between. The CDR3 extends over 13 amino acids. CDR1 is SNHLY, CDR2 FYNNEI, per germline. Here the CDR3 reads CASIYHSGDTQYF. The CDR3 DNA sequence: TGTGCCAGCATCTACCACTCGGGGGATACGCAGTATTTT.

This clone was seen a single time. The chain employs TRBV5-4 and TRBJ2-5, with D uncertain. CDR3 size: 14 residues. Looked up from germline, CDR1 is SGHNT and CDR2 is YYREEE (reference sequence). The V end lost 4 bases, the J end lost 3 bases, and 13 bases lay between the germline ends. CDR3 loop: CASSMGGQKETQYF. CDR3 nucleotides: TGTGCCAGCAGCATGGGCGGCCAAAAAGAGACCCAGTACTTC.